This T cell receptor (beta chain) is from a study of T-cell memory formation after mild COVID-19. Study findings and constraints: Detection of some responders pre-infection suggested pre-existing cross-reactive memory T cells participated. Clones from the second wave (peaking day 37) had unconfirmed SARS-CoV-2 specificity.

A word on this clonotype: No antigen is known for it.

TCRdb recomputed calls from the 5' RACE reads with MiXCR, one row per CDR3 protein. The sample carries 150,000 to 200,000 distinct CDR3 sequences, under 15% recorded once. Germline V CDR1 and CDR2: SEHNR, FQNEAQ (reference sequence). CDR3 length equals 19 residues. V was cut by 4 bases and J by 1 base, with 24 bases left in between. The chain couples TRBV7-9 to TRBJ2-3, with D possibly being TRBD2 (5 bases). The sample consisted of PBMCs or a T cell subset sorted from them (not recorded which). The source of this sequence is a man between 18 and 29 years old who had mild COVID-19 (a few samples of this study predate the infection). Cell type and time point are not known. CDR3 loop: CASSSFKAVGYEGTDTQYF. CDR3 sequence (DNA): TGTGCCAGCAGCTCTTTCAAAGCGGTCGGGTATGAGGGCACAGATACGCAGTATTTT.